This entry lists 22 T cell receptor beta chains sequenced from one sample in a study of blood T cell repertoires in COVID-19. The assay was immunoSEQ multiplex PCR, and TCRdb's table has in-frame clones only and misses some. This sample carries approximately 69,000 clones, around 85% of them seen once, and the ten largest clones take around 12%. Sequencing input: peripheral blood. The receptors were sampled from a human donor in a cohort sampled during active COVID-19.

In this sample, this clone turned up a few times. V and J are TRBV5-1 and TRBJ1-1, with D unclear. This CDR3 contains 13 residues. CDR1 SGHRS and CDR2 YFSETQ come from the germline V gene. V lost 4 bases and J 5 bases, leaving 12 bases between the germline ends. The chain's CDR3 is CASSEGSRTEAFF. The CDR3 bases are TGCGCCAGCAGCGAGGGATCTCGGACTGAAGCTTTCTTT.

The chain recombines TRBV10-3 with TRBJ2-5, with TRBD1 as a possible D gene (6 bases). The CDR3 runs to 13 residues. Germline loops: CDR1 ENHRY, CDR2 SYGVKD. The V end lost 2 bases, the J end lost 5 bases, and 9 bases lay between the germline ends. CDR3 amino acids: CAISERGMETQYF. The CDR3 coding sequence is TGTGCCATCAGTGAGAGGGGGATGGAGACCCAGTACTTC.

The chain has TRBV10-3 and TRBJ1-3; 8 bases match TRBD1. This CDR3 region has 14 residues. Germline V lookup: CDR1 ENHRY, CDR2 SYGVKD. Germline trimming cut 5 bases from V and 4 bases from J; bases unmatched to any gene: 4. This chain's CDR3 is CAISKTGEGNTIYF. DNA for the CDR3: TGTGCCATCAGTAAGACAGGGGAAGGAAACACCATATATTTT.

V is TRBV30 and J is TRBJ2-5; D might be TRBD2 (6 bases). V lost 1 base and J lost 5, with 14 bases in between. CDR1 is GTSNPN, CDR2 SVGIG, per germline (reference sequence). The CDR3 is 14 amino acids. The CDR3 bases are TGTGCCTGGAGTGACGGGGGATTCGGGGAGACCCAGTACTTC. This gives the protein CAWSDGGFGETQYF.

The chain uses TRBV5-1 and TRBJ2-5, with TRBD2 identical over 11 bases. The CDR3 contains 19 residues. With V trimmed by 1 base and J by 0 bases, 11 bases remained unmatched. Germline V gene sequence: CDR1 SGHRS, CDR2 YFSETQ. The CDR3 protein is CASSLLPLASGGYQETQYF. Here the CDR3 DNA reads TGCGCCAGCAGCTTGTTACCCTTGGCTAGCGGGGGGTACCAAGAGACCCAGTACTTC.

CDR3 nucleotide sequence: TGTGCCAGCAGTACGGGACTCCAGCCCTACGAGCAGTACTTC. The encoded protein is CASSTGLQPYEQYF. This sequence joins TRBV5-6 and TRBJ2-7; the D gene is possibly TRBD2 (6 bases). The CDR3 is 14 amino acids. Trimming took off 5 bases at V and 2 bases at J, with 14 bases between the two ends. Germline lookup yields CDR1 SGHDT and CDR2 YYEEEE.

The chain is built from TRBV30 and TRBJ1-6, with 7 bases matching TRBD1. This CDR3 is 17 amino acids long. V lost 2 bases and J lost 3; bases outside the gene matches: 10. Germline V gene lookup returns CDR1 GTSNPN and CDR2 SVGIG (reference sequence). The DNA for the CDR3 is TGTGCCTGGAGTCTCCGAGGGGGCAGGGGCTATAATTCACCCCTCCACTTT. Translation gives CAWSLRGGRGYNSPLHF. Supplemented by reference TRBV30 and TRBJ1-6, the full variable domain reads SQTIHQWPATLVQPVGSPLSLECTVEGTSNPNLYWYRQAAGRGLQLLFYSVGIGQISSEVPQNLSASRPQDRQFILSSKKLLLSDSGFYLCAWSLRGGRGYNSPLHFGNGTRLTVT.

Of note for this clone: One junction end does not reproduce the germline sequence, and a read error may be involved. The chain carries TRBV28 and TRBJ2-3; D might be TRBD1 (6 bases). CDR3 length: 16 residues. The V gene's germline CDR1 is MDHEN and CDR2 SYDVKM. The DNA for the CDR3 is TGTGCCAGCAGCTTATTAAGAGGGGGTGGCACAGATACGCAGTATTTT. Encoded protein: CASSLLRGGGTDTQYF.

The CDR3, as DNA: TGCGCCAGCAGCCGGACAGGTTCTAACAATCAGCCCCAGCATTTT. Protein product: CASSRTGSNNQPQHF. The chain combines TRBV5-1 with TRBJ1-5, with 7 nucleotides matching TRBD1. Germline lookup yields CDR1 SGHRS and CDR2 YFSETQ. V dropped 4 bases and J dropped 3; count of bases not matched to a gene: 7. This CDR3 is built from 15 residues.

This clone was picked up one time. The chain is built from TRBV14 and TRBJ2-1; D is possibly TRBD2 (5 bases). The V end was cut by 2 bases, the J end by 12 bases, with 11 bases between. Germline-derived CDR1 and CDR2 are SGHDN and FVKESK. The length of the CDR3 is 12 residues. The CDR3 sequence: CASSQSAGGQFF. CDR3 coding DNA: TGTGCCAGCAGCCAAAGCGCGGGCGGGCAGTTCTTC.

The chain combines TRBV18 with TRBJ2-5, with D possibly matching TRBD1 (5 bases). The germline V gene encodes CDR1 KGHSH and CDR2 LQKENI. The CDR3 contains 14 residues. The germline V and J ends were trimmed by 2 bases and 3 bases, with 10 bases remaining between them. CDR3 in DNA: TGTGCCAGCTCACCAAGATCCAGGGAAGAGACCCAGTACTTC. It translates to CASSPRSREETQYF.

This clone was seen just once. This rearrangement joins TRBV2 to TRBJ1-4, with D unresolved. With 5 bases removed from V and 0 bases from J, the gap between germline ends came to 10 bases. Germline V lookup: CDR1 SNHLY, CDR2 FYNNEI. This CDR3 region has 15 residues. CDR3 in DNA: TGTGCCAGCAGTCACACACCAGCAACTAATGAAAAACTGTTTTTT. Protein sequence: CASSHTPATNEKLFF.

V and J are TRBV15 and TRBJ1-1; a weak D match, TRBD1 (6 bases). In germline, CDR1 is LNHNV, CDR2 YYDKDF (reference sequence). The CDR3 sequence is 14 residues long. V lost 1 base, J lost 5 bases, and 11 bases lay in between. The CDR3 sequence: CATSRGGGGTEAFF. DNA for the CDR3: TGTGCCACCAGCAGAGGGGGAGGGGGAACTGAAGCTTTCTTT.

This chain uses TRBV5-6 with TRBJ2-5, with a possible D match to TRBD2 (6 bases). Germline V gene sequence: CDR1 SGHDT, CDR2 YYEEEE. Deletions cut 2 bases from V and 5 bases from J, with 13 bases between. The CDR3 loop spans 14 amino acids. As DNA, the CDR3 is TGTGCCAGCAGCTTTAGCGGATCCGGGGAGACCCAGTACTTC. This codes for CASSFSGSGETQYF.

This sequence joins TRBV19 and TRBJ1-3; TRBD1 might be the D (5 bases). CDR3 size: 14 residues. V lost 5 bases and J lost 3, with 11 bases in between. CDR1 is LNHDA, CDR2 SQIVND, per germline (reference sequence). The chain's CDR3 is CASSVTGGGNTIYF. The CDR3, as DNA: TGTGCCAGTAGTGTAACAGGCGGTGGAAACACCATATATTTT.

V usage is TRBV11-2 and J usage is TRBJ2-3; weak D call: TRBD2 (7 bases). The CDR3 consists of 16 residues. Trimming stripped 1 base from V and 5 bases from J, with 16 bases between. Germline CDR1 and CDR2: SGHAT and FQNNGV. In DNA, the CDR3 is TGTGCCAGCAGCTTAGTTGAGGGGGGGGCCGAAGATACGCAGTATTTT. Protein product: CASSLVEGGAEDTQYF. The variable domain in full, with the rest retrieved from reference TRBV11-2 and TRBJ2-3, is EAGVAQSPRYKIIEKRQSVAFWCNPISGHATLYWYQQILGQGPKLLIQFQNNGVVDDSQLPKDRFSAERLKGVDSTLKIQPAKLEDSAVYLCASSLVEGGAEDTQYFGPGTRLTVL.

The chain is built from TRBV9 and TRBJ2-1, with 9 positions matching TRBD2. Germline CDR1 and CDR2: SGDLS and YYNGEE. Trimming at V came to 4 bases and at J to 8 bases, leaving 10 bases not matched to a gene. This CDR3 is built from 15 residues. The CDR3 DNA reads as TGTGCCAGCAGCCCACCCGGCGGGGGGGCCGATGAGCAGTTCTTC. Its protein is CASSPPGGGADEQFF.

The V call is TRBV4-2, the J call TRBJ2-1, with D possibly being TRBD2 (6 bases). The V end was cut by 4 bases, the J end by 0 bases, with 16 bases between. The germline V gene has CDR1 LGHNA and CDR2 YNFKEQ. This CDR3 is built from 17 residues. CDR3 region: CASSREGDSLSYNEQFF. In DNA, the CDR3 is TGTGCCAGCAGCCGGGAAGGGGACTCCCTCTCCTACAATGAGCAGTTCTTC.

The chain recombines TRBV7-3 with TRBJ2-6; D unresolved. Germline loops: CDR1 SGHTA, CDR2 FQGTGA. The V gene lost 2 bases and the J gene lost 2 bases, with 7 bases spanning the gap. The length of the CDR3 is 15 residues. CDR3 in DNA: TGTGCCAGCAGCTTAGCGTCCACTGGGGCCAACGTCCTGACTTTC. Translation: CASSLASTGANVLTF.

This clone was found once. The chain links TRBV7-3 to TRBJ2-3; D not resolved. Deletions cut 2 bases from V and 11 bases from J, with 17 bases between. The V gene's germline CDR1 is SGHTA and CDR2 FQGTGA. The CDR3 has 14 residues. The CDR3 spells CASSLDRRTDQQYF. The CDR3 bases are TGTGCCAGCAGCTTAGATCGGCGTACAGATCAGCAGTATTTT.

The count of this clone is one. This chain links TRBV6-5 with TRBJ1-2, with 11 bases lining up with TRBD1. V trimming: 2 bases; J trimming: 4 bases; junction bases outside the gene matches: 6. Germline CDR1 reads MNHEY; CDR2 reads SVGAGI. The CDR3 spans 16 residues. CDR3 sequence reads: CASSYGQGARSYGYTF. The CDR3 bases are TGTGCCAGCAGTTACGGACAGGGGGCGCGATCCTATGGCTACACCTTC.

The chain combines TRBV5-4 with TRBJ2-1; no clear D. Deletions cut 1 base from V and 4 bases from J, with 12 bases between. Per the germline V gene, CDR1 is SGHNT and CDR2 is YYREEE (reference sequence). CDR3 length equals 15 residues. CDR3 DNA: TGTGCCAGCAGCTTGCCGGCCAGACAATACAATGAGCAGTTCTTC. Its protein product is CASSLPARQYNEQFF.